These 10 T cell receptor beta chains originate from one sample sequenced in a study of neurological immune-mediated disorders. MiXCR, run by TCRdb on the 5' RACE reads, gives a single entry per CDR3 protein. Of 60,000 to 80,000 distinct CDR3 sequences listed, 4% to 6% are singletons. Sequencing was done on a sample of PBMCs. All receptors come from a woman in her forties or fifties with multiple sclerosis.

This clonotype came up many times. The chain combines TRBV20-1 with TRBJ2-1; D call uncertain. Germline CDR1 DFQATT, CDR2 SNEGSKA (reference sequence). This CDR3 region has 12 residues. V was clipped by 3 bases and J by 10 bases, with 13 bases between them. Written as DNA, the CDR3 is TGCAGTGCTAGTCCGATGGCCCGCGAGCAGTTCTTC. Translated: CSASPMAREQFF.

This clonotype was counted ten times or more. The rearrangement links TRBV4-3 to TRBJ2-1; D remains unclear. V was trimmed by 0 bases and J by 0 bases, leaving 6 bases between them. CDR3 length equals 15 residues. The germline CDR1 and CDR2 sequences are LGHNA and YSLEER. CDR3 sequence (DNA): TGCGCCAGCAGCCAAGAGTGGGACTCCTACAATGAGCAGTTCTTC. It yields the protein CASSQEWDSYNEQFF.

The sample holds many counts of this clonotype. V and J are TRBV7-3 and TRBJ1-2, with D possibly matching TRBD1 (5 bases). Trimming cost V 5 bases and J 3 bases, with 10 bases left between them. CDR1 is SGHTA, CDR2 FQGTGA, per germline. The length of the CDR3 is 13 residues. The CDR3 is CASSAGQDYGYTF. Here the CDR3 DNA reads TGTGCCAGCAGCGCCGGACAAGACTATGGCTACACCTTC.

This clonotype was detected ten times or more. The chain has TRBV20-1 and TRBJ1-6; TRBD1 agrees at 12 bases. The length of the CDR3 is 14 residues. The ends lost 5 bases at V and 10 bases at J; junction bases unmatched: 6. CDR1 DFQATT and CDR2 SNEGSKA come from the germline V gene (reference sequence). The CDR3 DNA follows: TGCAGTGCTGCCCGGGACAGGGGGCTGTCACCCCTCCACTTT. As protein: CSAARDRGLSPLHF.

This clonotype was detected ten times or more. One end of the junction fails to match germline, which may point to a read error. The rearrangement uses TRBV5-1 and TRBJ2-1, with D tentatively TRBD2 (5 bases). The CDR3 spans 14 residues. Germline V lookup: CDR1 SGHRS, CDR2 YFSETQ. CDR3 sequence (DNA): TGCGCCAGCAGCTTGGGGCAGGTGGAGGATCAGAGGGACTTC. Amino acids: CASSLGQVEDQRDF. Based on the CDR3 plus reference TRBV5-1 and TRBJ2-1, the full variable domain is KAGVTQTPRYLIKTRGQQVTLSCSPISGHRSVSWYQQTPGQGLQFLFEYFSETQRNKGNFPGRFSGRQFSNSRSEMNVSTLELGDSALYLCASSLGQVEDQRDFGPGTRLTVL.

In this sample, this clonotype turned up many times. The genes are TRBV5-1 and TRBJ2-2; TRBD2 agrees at 10 bases. Losses at the gene ends were 4 bases for V and 3 bases for J; bases not matched to a gene: 6. The CDR3 contains 16 residues. Germline loops: CDR1 SGHRS, CDR2 YFSETQ. CDR3 loop: CASSTGLAADTGELFF. CDR3 nucleotides: TGCGCCAGCAGCACAGGACTAGCGGCTGACACCGGGGAGCTGTTTTTT.

This clonotype has a count of ten or more. The chain joins TRBV5-1 to TRBJ2-1, with D perhaps TRBD1 (6 bases). The CDR3 consists of 15 residues. The germline V gene encodes CDR1 SGHRS and CDR2 YFSETQ. The V gene lost 5 bases and the J gene lost 3 bases, with 15 bases spanning the gap. The CDR3 DNA sequence: TGCGCCAGCAGTCATAGGAACAGGGACTACAATGAGCAGTTCTTC. Translated: CASSHRNRDYNEQFF.

This clonotype came up many times. The chain joins TRBV28 to TRBJ2-7; 10 positions match TRBD2. The V segment lost 2 bases and the J segment 2 bases; nucleotides outside the gene matches: 0. This CDR3 spans 14 amino acids. Germline V CDR1 and CDR2: MDHEN, SYDVKM. The CDR3 protein is CASSLSGGAYEQYF. CDR3 in DNA: TGTGCCAGCAGTTTAAGCGGGGGGGCCTACGAGCAGTACTTC.

The sample holds many counts of this clonotype. The chain is built from TRBV6-6 and TRBJ2-5, with D possibly being TRBD1 (5 bases). V dropped 2 bases and J dropped 2 bases, with 9 bases sitting between them. CDR3 size: 14 residues. Germline CDR1 is MNHNY and CDR2 is SVGAGI (reference sequence). The CDR3 DNA is TGTGCCAGCAGTTACCCTGGGGCTCAAGAGACCCAGTACTTC. Amino acid sequence: CASSYPGAQETQYF.

This clonotype was detected ten times or more. The chain uses TRBV2 and TRBJ1-3; D perhaps matches TRBD1 (5 bases). Per the germline V gene, CDR1 is SNHLY and CDR2 is FYNNEI. The CDR3 runs 14 residues. Trimming stripped 5 bases from V and 6 bases from J, with 14 bases between. The CDR3 region is CASSHTGEANTIYF. The CDR3 DNA follows: TGTGCCAGCAGTCATACGGGGGAGGCAAACACCATATATTTT.